Listed below are T cell receptor beta chains from one sample, sequenced in a study of identical twins. From the 5' RACE reads, TCRdb called clonotypes with MiXCR, one entry per CDR3 protein. The repertoire holds hundreds of thousands of distinct CDR3 sequences, roughly 6% seen once, with roughly 1.6% in the top ten. The source material was naive T cells sorted from blood. Receptors were obtained from a man younger than 35 in good health. Both conserved end residues are part of each CDR3. The D gene is left open where the match is weak. The size entry is marked missing in some rows and otherwise reads once, few, many or a size class.

J | D | size | V | DNA | CDR3
TRBJ2-2 | . | few | TRBV12-3/TRBV12-4 | TGTGCCAGCAGTTCTTGGGACACCGGGGAGCTGTTTTTT | CASSSWDTGELFF
TRBJ1-1 | . | . | TRBV12-3/TRBV12-4 | TGTGCCAGCAGGGTGACGGTTGAAGCTTTCTTT | CASRVTVEAFF
TRBJ2-7 | . | few | TRBV29-1 | TGCAGCGTTGCAGGGACGGCCCGGTGGGCCTACGAGCAGTACTTC | CSVAGTARWAYEQYF
TRBJ2-3 | TRBD1 | few | TRBV5-1 | TGCGCCAGCAGCCTGGGACAGGGGAAAGATACGCAGTATTTT | CASSLGQGKDTQYF
TRBJ2-1 | TRBD2 | few | TRBV20-1 | TGCAGTGCTAGAGACCTCCTAGCGGTAAAATACAATGAGCAGTTCTTC | CSARDLLAVKYNEQFF
TRBJ2-5 | . | many | TRBV28 | TGTGCCAGCAGTTCTCTAGCGTTTCAAGAGACCCAGTACTTC | CASSSLAFQETQYF
TRBJ2-2 | . | many | TRBV12-3/TRBV12-4 | TGTGCCAGCCTCCTCACCGGGGAGCTGTTTTTT | CASLLTGELFF
TRBJ2-7 | . | many | TRBV29-1 | TGCAGCGTTGAAACCACAGACAGCTTCGTCTACGAGCAGTACTTC | CSVETTDSFVYEQYF
TRBJ2-7 | . | many | TRBV29-1 | TGCAGCGCCGGGTTGGGGGGACTCCACGAGCAGTACTTC | CSAGLGGLHEQYF
TRBJ2-4 | . | many | TRBV7-9 | TGTGCCAGCAGAAGGGTTCTAGCCAAAAACATTCAGTACTTC | CASRRVLAKNIQYF
TRBJ2-1 | TRBD1 | . | TRBV5-5 | TGTGCCAGCAGCTTCACCCGGGACAGTAGGAATGAGCAGTTCTTC | CASSFTRDSRNEQFF
TRBJ1-2 | . | many | TRBV6-1 | TGTGCCAGCAGTGAGGAAGGGTTTAACTATGGCTACACCTTC | CASSEEGFNYGYTF
TRBJ2-5 | . | many | TRBV7-9 | TGTGCCAGCAACCCTGTCTGGTTCCCCCAAGAGACCCAGTACTTC | CASNPVWFPQETQYF
TRBJ2-1 | TRBD2 | many | TRBV5-1 | TGCGCCAGCAGCTTGGGGGCTAGCGGGATGTACAATGAGCAGTTCTTC | CASSLGASGMYNEQFF
TRBJ2-7 | . | few | TRBV27 | TGTGCCAGCCGGGACTTCTACTCCTACGAGCAGTACTTC | CASRDFYSYEQYF
TRBJ2-1 | . | many | TRBV5-1 | TGCGCCAGCAGCAACACAGGATACAATGAGCAGTTCTTC | CASSNTGYNEQFF